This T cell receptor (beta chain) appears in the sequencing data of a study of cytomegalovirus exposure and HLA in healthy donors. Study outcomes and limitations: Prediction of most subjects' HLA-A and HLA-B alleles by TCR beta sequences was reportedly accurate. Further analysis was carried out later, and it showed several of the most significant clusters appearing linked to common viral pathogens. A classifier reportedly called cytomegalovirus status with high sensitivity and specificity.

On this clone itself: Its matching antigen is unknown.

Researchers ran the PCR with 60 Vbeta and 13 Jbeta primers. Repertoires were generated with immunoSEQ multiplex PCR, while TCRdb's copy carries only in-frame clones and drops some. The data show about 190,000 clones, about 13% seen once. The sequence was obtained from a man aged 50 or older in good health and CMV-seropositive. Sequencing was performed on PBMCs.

This CDR3 is CASSMRVGGYTF. CDR3 DNA: TGTGCCAGTAGTATGAGGGTGGGCGGCTACACCTTC. J is TRBJ1-2 and V is TRBV19; D ambiguous. The CDR3 totals 12 residues. V dropped 3 bases and J dropped 8 bases, with 10 bases sitting between them. From germline, CDR1 is LNHDA and CDR2 SQIVND (reference sequence). Supplemented by reference TRBV19 and TRBJ1-2, the full variable domain reads DGGITQSPKYLFRKEGQNVTLSCEQNLNHDAMYWYRQDPGQGLRLIYYSQIVNDFQKGDIAEGYSVSREKKESFPLTVTSAQKNPTAFYLCASSMRVGGYTFGSGTRLTVV.